Sequencing of this T cell receptor beta chain was carried out in a study of T cells in Graves' hyperthyroidism and ophthalmopathy. TCR beta CDR3 regions were amplified from RNA transcripts. TCR CDR3 underwent first-round RT-PCR with the HTBI primer set. TCRdb redid the calling of the multiplex PCR reads with MiXCR, one entry per CDR3 protein. The sample contains 500,000 to 750,000 distinct CDR3 sequences, around 14% of which appear only once. Worth noting for this clonotype: Its matching antigen is unknown.

Overall study results and limits: By a 13 V-J model, ophthalmopathy was set apart from stable hyperthyroidism.

Patients were aged 18 to 65, had disease duration under 2 months, and had newly diagnosed hyperthyroidism. This clonotype originated in a woman in her thirties with Graves' hyperthyroidism. Source material: blood.

As DNA, the CDR3 is TGTGCCAGCAGCGTAGAAGAGTCCACTGAAGCTTTCTTT. Amino acid sequence: CASSVEESTEAFF. The rearrangement links TRBV9 to TRBJ1-1, with D unclear. Trimming pared 0 bases from V and 4 bases from J, leaving 7 bases between. CDR1 is SGDLS and CDR2 is YYNGEE in the germline V gene. The CDR3 is 13 amino acids.